A single sample is the source of the 14 T cell receptor beta chains below, sequenced in a study of T cell repertoires in cytomegalovirus infection. TCRdb independently ran MiXCR on the reads; one entry per CDR3 protein. The data contain 300,000 to 400,000 distinct CDR3 sequences, almost 30% of them singletons. Antigen specificity for these receptors is unknown. The sample in question was cultured PBMCs, obtained from culture after CMV antigen stimulation. Source of these receptors: a human donor in good health (CMV status not recorded). Some clones in this sample may be carry-over from other donors' samples.

The chain has TRBV7-9 and TRBJ1-2; D is perhaps TRBD1 (5 bases). The CDR3 runs to 13 residues. CDR1 is SEHNR, CDR2 FQNEAQ, per germline (reference sequence). The V end lost 8 bases, the J end lost 3 bases, and 13 bases lay between the germline ends. For the CDR3, the DNA is TGTGCCAGCGGCCCGGGACCGGACTATGGCTACACCTTC. Amino acids: CASGPGPDYGYTF.

This chain connects TRBV12-3 or TRBV12-4 to TRBJ1-2; D is undetermined. V lost 6 bases, J lost 8 bases, and 13 bases lay in between. This CDR3 region has 12 residues. The CDR3, as DNA: TGTGCCAGCAGAATACCTCTGGGCGGCTACACCTTC. Protein: CASRIPLGGYTF.

J is TRBJ1-2 and V is TRBV20-1, with D possibly TRBD1 on 5 matching bases. This CDR3 comprises 15 residues. V gave up 6 bases and J gave up 8 bases, with 25 bases separating them. Germline assignment: CDR1 DFQATT and CDR2 SNEGSKA (reference sequence). CDR3 in amino acids: CSAPKGGAGPHGYTF. DNA of the CDR3: TGCAGTGCCCCCAAAGGCGGGGCAGGACCCCACGGCTACACCTTC.

The chain combines TRBV4-2 with TRBJ1-1; no reliable D call. CDR1 and CDR2 (germline): LGHNA, YNFKEQ. The CDR3 spans 13 residues. The germline V and J ends were trimmed by 1 base and 3 bases, with 6 bases remaining between them. Here the CDR3 DNA reads TGTGCCAGCAGCCAAGGGCGGGACACTGAAGCTTTCTTT. Translation gives CASSQGRDTEAFF.

The chain links TRBV7-2 to TRBJ2-3, with D uncertain. The CDR3 length is 12 residues. In germline, CDR1 is SGHTA, CDR2 FQGNSA. Between the trimmed V and J ends, which lost 2 bases and 4 bases, there was a span of 4 bases. The CDR3, as DNA: TGTGCCAGCAGCTTAAGGTCAGATACGCAGTATTTT. Encoded protein: CASSLRSDTQYF.

Many counts were recorded for this clonotype. The V gene is TRBV28, the J gene TRBJ1-1; D is ambiguous. Germline-derived CDR1 and CDR2 are MDHEN and SYDVKM. The V and J ends lost 5 bases and 4 bases respectively, with 14 bases between them. CDR3 length equals 14 residues. The CDR3 coding sequence is TGTGCCAGCAGTCCCCCGGGGAGAGGCACTGAAGCTTTCTTT. Translation gives CASSPPGRGTEAFF.

V gene TRBV5-1 combines with J gene TRBJ2-1, with a possible D match to TRBD2 (6 bases). The germline V gene has CDR1 SGHRS and CDR2 YFSETQ. This CDR3 region has 15 residues. Trimming shortened V by 4 bases and J by 2 bases, and 13 bases separated the two germline ends. CDR3 sequence: CASSPMGGTYNEQFF. In DNA, the CDR3 is TGCGCCAGCAGCCCGATGGGCGGGACCTACAATGAGCAGTTCTTC.

This clonotype was counted only a few times. The chain has TRBV7-9 and TRBJ1-1, with 10 bases fitting TRBD1. The germline CDR1 and CDR2 sequences are SEHNR and FQNEAQ (reference sequence). Germline trimming cut 3 bases from V and 7 bases from J; bases unmatched to any gene: 5. The CDR3 sequence is 14 residues long. The CDR3 spells CASSFDRGLGEAFF. Here the CDR3 DNA reads TGTGCCAGCAGCTTCGACAGGGGGCTGGGTGAAGCTTTCTTT.

This sequence joins TRBV12-3 or TRBV12-4 and TRBJ1-2; D perhaps matches TRBD1 (5 bases). This CDR3 region has 17 residues. The V and J ends lost 5 bases and 2 bases respectively, with 21 bases between them. For the CDR3, the DNA is TGTGCCAGCAGTCCCTTACCCACCCGACAGCCAAACTATGGCTACACCTTC. Translated: CASSPLPTRQPNYGYTF.

Many counts were recorded for this clonotype. The J gene is TRBJ1-1, the V gene TRBV7-2, with D perhaps TRBD1 (5 bases). The V and J ends lost 5 bases and 4 bases respectively, with 20 bases between them. The CDR3 runs to 16 residues. Germline loops: CDR1 SGHTA, CDR2 FQGNSA. CDR3 sequence (DNA): TGTGCCAGCAGCACCCCGAGCCAGGGTAGCAGCACTGAAGCTTTCTTT. Encoded protein: CASSTPSQGSSTEAFF.

The chain couples TRBV28 to TRBJ2-7; possibly TRBD1 or TRBD2 for D (5 bases each). V was shortened by 5 bases and J by 0 bases, with 14 bases between the two germline ends. Looked up from germline, CDR1 is MDHEN and CDR2 is SYDVKM. The CDR3 loop spans 15 amino acids. The CDR3, as DNA: TGTGCCAGCAGTCCTATCGGGACCTTCTCCTACGAGCAGTACTTC. Amino acids: CASSPIGTFSYEQYF.

On this clonotype itself: This is likely a read error, given that the CDR3 carries no conserved phenylalanine or tryptophan at its end. V usage is TRBV7-6 and J usage is TRBJ2-2, with D perhaps being TRBD1 or TRBD2 (6 bases each). Germline V gene data show CDR1 as SGHVS and CDR2 as FNYEAQ. V was clipped by 3 bases and J by 1 base, with 18 bases between them. The CDR3 extends over 18 amino acids. CDR3 sequence reads: CASSLALGGTKNTGELFI. In DNA form, the CDR3 reads TGTGCCAGCAGCTTGGCTCTGGGCGGGACAAAGAACACCGGGGAGCTGTTTATT.

In its sample, this clonotype was seen many times. This chain uses TRBV3-1 with TRBJ1-5, with D possibly being TRBD1 (5 bases). Germline CDR1 and CDR2: LGHDT and YNNKEL (reference sequence). The CDR3 contains 14 residues. V lost 4 bases and J lost 0, with 7 bases in between. CDR3 region: CASSPGNSNQPQHF. CDR3 DNA sequence: TGTGCCAGCAGCCCAGGGAATAGCAATCAGCCCCAGCATTTT.

This clonotype was recorded at least ten times. For the CDR3, the DNA is TGTGCCAGCAGTTCCCCGACTAGCGGAATGGTGTACGAGCAGTACTTC. It encodes CASSSPTSGMVYEQYF. The rearrangement uses TRBV7-2 and TRBJ2-7, with TRBD2 identical over 9 bases. Per germline, CDR1 SGHTA and CDR2 FQGNSA. The CDR3 is 16 amino acids. The V and J ends lost 6 bases and 4 bases, in that order; junction bases with no gene match: 13.